Listed below are T cell receptor beta chains from one sample, sequenced in a study of spatial heterogeneity in lung cancer. TCRdb itself ran the 5' RACE reads through MiXCR, one entry per CDR3 protein. The table includes around 100,000 distinct CDR3 sequences, approximately 4.7% detected once. Sequencing used lung tumor tissue, obtained at surgery. The receptors were sampled from a male donor with early-stage non-small cell lung cancer. Both conserved end residues are part of each CDR3. The order of the fields is V gene, J gene, CDR3 protein.

>TRBV5-1|TRBJ1-5
CASSLGTVGSNQPQHF
>TRBV29-1|TRBJ2-5
CSVDRGQETQYF
>TRBV5-6|TRBJ2-1
CASSSSGRGLSYNEQFF
>TRBV4-1|TRBJ2-5
CASSQEGDYQETQYF
>TRBV5-6|TRBJ2-1
CASSEAGGLSDEQFF
>TRBV20-1|TRBJ1-6
CSARVQGYNSPLHF
>TRBV20-1|TRBJ2-7
CSGERVTTASYEQYF
>TRBV28|TRBJ1-3
CASSSPGSPSGNTIYF
>TRBV6-5|TRBJ2-7
CASSYSTHRPYEQYF
>TRBV6-5|TRBJ1-1
CASSYIRTGGNTEAFF
>TRBV19|TRBJ2-1
CASSPSIHSLNNEQFF
>TRBV3-1|TRBJ2-5
CASSQDSREEETQYF
>TRBV5-1|TRBJ1-1
CASSSGAGRNTEAFF
>TRBV9|TRBJ1-2
CASSPWTGGVYGYTF
>TRBV12-3/TRBV12-4|TRBJ2-7
CASSRSGRVEYEQYF
>TRBV25-1|TRBJ2-5
CASSVGTGATSGRHETQYF
>TRBV3-1|TRBJ2-2
CASSQGARGVGELFF
>TRBV4-2|TRBJ2-7
CASSQVLAGAYEQYF
>TRBV29-1|TRBJ2-5
CSVEDRFAETQYF
>TRBV23-1|TRBJ2-2
CASSQDIDVANTGELFF
>TRBV11-1|TRBJ1-5
CASSFKPNQPQHF
>TRBV10-3|TRBJ1-5
CAISESGLPNQPQHF
>TRBV5-1|TRBJ1-5
CASSLEGGQQPQHF
>TRBV5-1|TRBJ2-7
CASGTGEYSAYEQYF
>TRBV7-9|TRBJ2-2
CASRDTSGRADGELFF
>TRBV28|TRBJ2-5
CASSLPGAAPQGDETQYF
>TRBV3-1|TRBJ1-3
CASSQGAAGNTIYF
>TRBV7-2|TRBJ1-5
CASSFYRDNQPQHF
>TRBV12-3/TRBV12-4|TRBJ1-2
CASSFIEGAGGYTF
>TRBV25-1|TRBJ1-5
CASSINQPQHF
>TRBV29-1|TRBJ1-1
CSFMGGTEAFF
>TRBV5-1|TRBJ2-1
CASKFLGGDYNEQFF
>TRBV4-1|TRBJ1-3
CASSQDWRNTIYF
>TRBV9|TRBJ2-1
CASSVSGGRQRPYNEQFF
>TRBV28|TRBJ1-5
CASSLGQVNQPQHF
>TRBV7-8|TRBJ1-6
CASSGRQAESYNSPLHF
>TRBV12-3/TRBV12-4|TRBJ2-7
CASSPSFRAEQYF
>TRBV10-1|TRBJ2-7
CASSESGISYEQYF